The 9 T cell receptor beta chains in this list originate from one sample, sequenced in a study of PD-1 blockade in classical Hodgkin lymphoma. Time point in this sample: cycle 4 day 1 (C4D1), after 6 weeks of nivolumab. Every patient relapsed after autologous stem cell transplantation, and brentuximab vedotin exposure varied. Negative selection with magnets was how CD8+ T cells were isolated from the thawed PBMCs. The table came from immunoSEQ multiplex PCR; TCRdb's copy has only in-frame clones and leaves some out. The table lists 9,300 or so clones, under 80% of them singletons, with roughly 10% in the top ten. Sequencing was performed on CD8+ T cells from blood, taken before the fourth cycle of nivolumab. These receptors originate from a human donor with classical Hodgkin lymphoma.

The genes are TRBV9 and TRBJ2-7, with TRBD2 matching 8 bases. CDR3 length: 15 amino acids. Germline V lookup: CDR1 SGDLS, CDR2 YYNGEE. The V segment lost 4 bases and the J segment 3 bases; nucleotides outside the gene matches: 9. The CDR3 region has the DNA TGTGCCAGCAGCTCCCCCGATAGCGGGGACTACGAGCAGTACTTC. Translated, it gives CASSSPDSGDYEQYF. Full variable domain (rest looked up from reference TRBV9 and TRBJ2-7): DSGVTQTPKHLITATGQRVTLRCSPRSGDLSVYWYQQSLDQGLQFLIQYYNGEERAKGNILERFSAQQFPDLHSELNLSSLELGDSALYFCASSSPDSGDYEQYFGPGTRLTVT.

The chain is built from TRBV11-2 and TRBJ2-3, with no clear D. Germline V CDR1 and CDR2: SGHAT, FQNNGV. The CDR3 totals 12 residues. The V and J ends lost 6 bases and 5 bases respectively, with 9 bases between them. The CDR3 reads CASRSSQDTQYF. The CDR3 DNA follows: TGTGCCAGCAGATCCTCCCAAGATACGCAGTATTTT.

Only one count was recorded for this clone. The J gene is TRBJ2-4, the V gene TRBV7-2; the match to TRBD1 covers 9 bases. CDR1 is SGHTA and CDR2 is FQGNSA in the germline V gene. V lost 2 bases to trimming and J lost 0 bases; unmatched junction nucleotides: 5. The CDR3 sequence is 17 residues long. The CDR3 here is CASSLPRDREAKNIQYF. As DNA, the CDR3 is TGTGCCAGCAGCTTACCACGGGACAGGGAAGCCAAAAACATTCAGTACTTC.

This chain's CDR3 is CSARGPDTQYF. For the CDR3, the DNA is TGCAGTGCTAGAGGTCCAGATACGCAGTATTTT. The chain has TRBV20-1 and TRBJ2-3; D unclear. Trimming took 1 base from V and 4 from J, leaving 3 bases between them. The CDR3 runs to 11 residues. The germline V gene encodes CDR1 DFQATT and CDR2 SNEGSKA (reference sequence).

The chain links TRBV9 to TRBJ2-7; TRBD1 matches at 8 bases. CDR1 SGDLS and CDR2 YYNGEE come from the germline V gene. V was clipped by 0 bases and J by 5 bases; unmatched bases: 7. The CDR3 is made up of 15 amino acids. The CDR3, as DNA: TGTGCCAGCAGCGTAGAATTGGGACAGGTACACGAGCAGTACTTC. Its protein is CASSVELGQVHEQYF. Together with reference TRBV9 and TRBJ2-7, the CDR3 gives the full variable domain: DSGVTQTPKHLITATGQRVTLRCSPRSGDLSVYWYQQSLDQGLQFLIQYYNGEERAKGNILERFSAQQFPDLHSELNLSSLELGDSALYFCASSVELGQVHEQYFGPGTRLTVT.

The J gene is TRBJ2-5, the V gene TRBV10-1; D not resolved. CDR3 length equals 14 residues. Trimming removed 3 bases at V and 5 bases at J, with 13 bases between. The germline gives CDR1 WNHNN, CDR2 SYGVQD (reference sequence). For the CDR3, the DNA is TGCGCCAGCAGTGAAGGCCTAGTCGGGGAGACCCAGTACTTC. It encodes CASSEGLVGETQYF.

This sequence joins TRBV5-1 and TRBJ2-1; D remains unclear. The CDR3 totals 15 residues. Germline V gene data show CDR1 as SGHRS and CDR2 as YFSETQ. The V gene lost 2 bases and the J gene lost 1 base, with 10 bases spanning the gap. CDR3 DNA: TGCGCCAGCAGCTTAGAAGCGCCTTCCTACAATGAGCAGTTCTTC. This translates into CASSLEAPSYNEQFF.

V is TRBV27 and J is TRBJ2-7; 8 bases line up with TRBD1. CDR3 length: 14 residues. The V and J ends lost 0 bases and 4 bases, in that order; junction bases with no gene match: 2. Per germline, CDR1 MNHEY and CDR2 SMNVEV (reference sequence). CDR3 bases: TGTGCCAGCAGTTTATCGGACAGGGTTTACGAGCAGTACTTC. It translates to CASSLSDRVYEQYF.

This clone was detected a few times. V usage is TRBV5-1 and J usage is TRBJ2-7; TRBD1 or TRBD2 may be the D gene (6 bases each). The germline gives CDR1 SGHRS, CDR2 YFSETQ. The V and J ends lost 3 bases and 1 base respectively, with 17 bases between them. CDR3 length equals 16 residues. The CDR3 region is CASSWGDTPSSYEQYF. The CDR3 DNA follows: TGCGCCAGCAGCTGGGGGGACACCCCAAGTTCCTACGAGCAGTACTTC.